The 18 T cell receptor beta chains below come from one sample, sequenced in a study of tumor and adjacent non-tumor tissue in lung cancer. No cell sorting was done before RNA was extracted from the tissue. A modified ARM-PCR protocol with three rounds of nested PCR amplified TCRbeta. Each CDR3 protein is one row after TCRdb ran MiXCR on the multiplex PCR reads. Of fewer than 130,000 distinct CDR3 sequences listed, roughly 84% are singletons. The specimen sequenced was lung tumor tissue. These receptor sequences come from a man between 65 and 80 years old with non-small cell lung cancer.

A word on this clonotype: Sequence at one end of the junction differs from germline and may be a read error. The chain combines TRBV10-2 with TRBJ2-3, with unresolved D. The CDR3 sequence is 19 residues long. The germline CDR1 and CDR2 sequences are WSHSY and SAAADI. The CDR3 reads CASRDGKTARFLSTDAQYF. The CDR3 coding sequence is TGCGCCAGCAGGGACGGAAAAACGGCTAGGTTCCTTAGCACAGATGCGCAGTATTTT.

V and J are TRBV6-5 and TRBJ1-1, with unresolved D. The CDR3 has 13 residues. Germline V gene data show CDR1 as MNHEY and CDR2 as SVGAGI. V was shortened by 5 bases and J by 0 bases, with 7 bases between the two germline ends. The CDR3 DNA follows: TGTGCCAGCAGTAGGAAATTGAACACTGAAGCTTTCTTT. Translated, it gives CASSRKLNTEAFF.

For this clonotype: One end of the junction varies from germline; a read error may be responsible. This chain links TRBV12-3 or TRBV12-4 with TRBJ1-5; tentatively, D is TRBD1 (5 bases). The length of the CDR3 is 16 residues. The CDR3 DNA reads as TGTGCCAGCAGTTTAAGGCCAGGGACGGGCAATCAGCCCCAACATTTT. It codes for CASSLRPGTGNQPQHF.

The CDR3 protein is CASSGTGLSNAEAFF. The CDR3 DNA reads as TGTGCCAGCAGCGGGACAGGTTTGTCGAATGCTGAAGCTTTCTTT. The V gene is TRBV5-6, the J gene TRBJ1-1, with 8 bases that match TRBD1. Losses at the gene ends were 4 bases for V and 6 bases for J; bases not matched to a gene: 11. Germline V lookup: CDR1 SGHDT, CDR2 YYEEEE. The CDR3 is 15 residues long. Filled out from reference TRBV5-6 and TRBJ1-1, the complete variable domain reads DAGVTQSPTHLIKTRGQQVTLRCSPKSGHDTVSWYQQALGQGPQFIFQYYEEEERQRGNFPDRFSGHQFPNYSSELNVNALLLGDSALYLCASSGTGLSNAEAFFGQGTRLTVV.

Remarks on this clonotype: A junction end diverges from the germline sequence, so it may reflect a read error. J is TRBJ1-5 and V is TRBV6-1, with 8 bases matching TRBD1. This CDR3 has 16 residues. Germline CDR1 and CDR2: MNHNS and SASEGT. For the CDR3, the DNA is TGTGTCAGCAGTGAGGGGGCCCGACAGGGGTCTCAGCCCCAACATTTT. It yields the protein CVSSEGARQGSQPQHF.

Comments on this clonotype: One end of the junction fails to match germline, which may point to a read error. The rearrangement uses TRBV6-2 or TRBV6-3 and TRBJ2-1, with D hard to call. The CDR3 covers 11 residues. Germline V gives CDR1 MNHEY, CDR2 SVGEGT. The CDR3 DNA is TGTGCCAGAAGTTATATGGTCAGTCATTTCTTC. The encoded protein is CARSYMVSHFF.

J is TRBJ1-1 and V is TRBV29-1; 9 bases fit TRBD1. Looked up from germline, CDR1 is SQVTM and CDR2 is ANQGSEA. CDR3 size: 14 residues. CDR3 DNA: TGCGGCATTGAACAGGGGGCTGCTGGCACTGAAGCTTTCTTT. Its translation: CGIEQGAAGTEAFF.

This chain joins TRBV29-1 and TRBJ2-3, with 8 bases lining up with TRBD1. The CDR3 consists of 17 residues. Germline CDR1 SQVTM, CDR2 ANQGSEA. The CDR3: CSLLLYVTGVDTDTQYF. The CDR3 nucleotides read TGCAGTTTACTCCTATATGTGACAGGGGTGGACACAGATACGCAGTATTTT.

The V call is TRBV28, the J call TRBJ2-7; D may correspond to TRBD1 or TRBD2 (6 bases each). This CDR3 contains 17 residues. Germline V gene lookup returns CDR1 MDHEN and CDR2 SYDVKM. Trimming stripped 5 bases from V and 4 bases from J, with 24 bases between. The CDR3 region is CASSIRGVLKTSYEQYF. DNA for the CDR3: TGTGCCAGCAGTATAAGGGGGGTCCTCAAGACATCTTACGAGCAGTACTTC.

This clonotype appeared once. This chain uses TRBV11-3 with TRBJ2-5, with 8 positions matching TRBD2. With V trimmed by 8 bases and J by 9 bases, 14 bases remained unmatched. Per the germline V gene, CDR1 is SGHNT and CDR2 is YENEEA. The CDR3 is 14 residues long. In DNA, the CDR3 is TGTGCCAGCGCTTTCGGCTGGAGGCGGGAGGCCCAGTACTTC. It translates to CASAFGWRREAQYF.

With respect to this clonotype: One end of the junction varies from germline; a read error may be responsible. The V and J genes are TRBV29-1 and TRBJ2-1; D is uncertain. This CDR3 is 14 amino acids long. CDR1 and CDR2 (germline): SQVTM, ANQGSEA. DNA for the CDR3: TGCAGCGTTGAAGAATTTGGGGTGTACAGTGAGCAGTTCTTC. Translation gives CSVEEFGVYSEQFF.

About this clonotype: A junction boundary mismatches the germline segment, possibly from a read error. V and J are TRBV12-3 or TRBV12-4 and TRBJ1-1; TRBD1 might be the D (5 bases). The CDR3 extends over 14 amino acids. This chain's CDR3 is CTSSYQAGLTEAFF. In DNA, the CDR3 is TGTACCAGCAGCTATCAGGCAGGGCTAACTGAAGCTTTCTTT.

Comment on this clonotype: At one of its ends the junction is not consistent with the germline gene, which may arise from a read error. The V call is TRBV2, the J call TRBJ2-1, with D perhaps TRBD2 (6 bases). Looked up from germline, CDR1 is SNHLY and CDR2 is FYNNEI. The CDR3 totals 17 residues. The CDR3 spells CASSEFRISGGNNEHFF. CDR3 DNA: TGTGCCAGCAGTGAATTCCGTATTAGCGGAGGTAACAATGAGCACTTCTTC.

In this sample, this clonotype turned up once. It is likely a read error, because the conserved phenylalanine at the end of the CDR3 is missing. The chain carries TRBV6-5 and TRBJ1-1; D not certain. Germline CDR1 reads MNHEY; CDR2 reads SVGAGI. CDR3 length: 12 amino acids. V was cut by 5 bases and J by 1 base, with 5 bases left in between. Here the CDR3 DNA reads TGTGCCAGCAGTGACTGGAACACTGAAGCTTTCTAT. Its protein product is CASSDWNTEAFY.

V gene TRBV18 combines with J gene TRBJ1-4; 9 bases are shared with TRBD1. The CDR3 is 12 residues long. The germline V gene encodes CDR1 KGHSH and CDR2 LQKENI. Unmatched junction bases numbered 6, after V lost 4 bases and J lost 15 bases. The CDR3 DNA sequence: TGTGCCAGCTCACAGGACAGGGGAAAGTTGTTTTTT. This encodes CASSQDRGKLFF.

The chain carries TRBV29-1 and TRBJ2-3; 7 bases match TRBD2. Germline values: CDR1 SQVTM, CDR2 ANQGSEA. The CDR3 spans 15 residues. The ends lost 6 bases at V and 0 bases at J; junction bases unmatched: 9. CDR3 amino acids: CSVDTPAGSTDTQYF. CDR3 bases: TGCAGCGTCGATACCCCAGCGGGAAGCACAGATACGCAGTATTTT.

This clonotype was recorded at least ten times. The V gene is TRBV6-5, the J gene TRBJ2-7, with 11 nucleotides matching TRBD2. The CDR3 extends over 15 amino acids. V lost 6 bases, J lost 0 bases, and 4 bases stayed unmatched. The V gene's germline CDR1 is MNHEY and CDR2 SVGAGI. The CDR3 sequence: CASSHTSGSSYEQYF. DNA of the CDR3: TGTGCCAGCAGCCATACTAGCGGGAGCTCCTACGAGCAGTACTTC.

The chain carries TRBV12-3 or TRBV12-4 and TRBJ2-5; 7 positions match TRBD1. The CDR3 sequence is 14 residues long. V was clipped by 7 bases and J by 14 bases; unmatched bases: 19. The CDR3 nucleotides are TGTGCCAGCAATTTTAGGGACAGACAAGAGATCCATTACTTC. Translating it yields CASNFRDRQEIHYF.